This T cell receptor beta chain is from a study of T cells in Graves' hyperthyroidism and ophthalmopathy. Points from the study as a whole: The model anticipated ophthalmopathy a median around 6 months pre-onset. Also found in blood were most expanded thyroid clonotypes above 0.001. By a 13 V-J model, ophthalmopathy was set apart from stable hyperthyroidism.

Ten or more counts support this clonotype. Its antigen is unidentified. Each person with ophthalmopathy scored at least 3 on the Clinical Activity Score, reached NOSPECS grade 4 or higher, and had been ill under 3 months. RNA transcripts yielded amplified TCR beta CDR3 regions. TCR CDR3 regions were first amplified by RT-PCR with HTBI primers. TCRdb independently ran MiXCR on the multiplex PCR reads; one entry per CDR3 protein. The sample holds 300,000 to 400,000 distinct CDR3 sequences, approximately 17% seen once. The V gene's germline CDR1 is SGDLS and CDR2 YYNGEE. The CDR3 contains 18 residues. Trimming took 3 bases from V and 5 from J; bases not matched to a gene: 19.

The genes are TRBV9 and TRBJ1-2; TRBD1 matches at 7 bases. The sequencing input was blood. The receptor was isolated from a young man with Graves' ophthalmopathy. The DNA of the CDR3 is TGTGCCAGCAGCGCAACCCCTCAGGAGAACAGGGGAGGTTATGGCTACACCTTC. This encodes CASSATPQENRGGYGYTF.